The clone carrying this T cell receptor beta chain was seen many times. Its antigen is as yet unknown. The germline V gene has CDR1 SGHNT and CDR2 YENEEA. The CDR3 consists of 13 residues. V lost 3 bases to trimming and J lost 7 bases, with 11 bases between them. These data come from a study of regulatory T cells in long-lasting Graves disease. Points from the study as a whole: Peripheral blood, not thyroid tissue, was the sole material studied.

The time point: newly diagnosed GD, antithyroid drugs for less than 3 months. From RNA extracted from PBMCs, the TCR library was made. For TCR beta, libraries came from iRepertoire HTBI primers and Arm-PCR of CDR3 regions. TCRdb reanalysed the multiplex PCR reads using MiXCR and keeps one entry per CDR3 protein. Here the sample spans approximately 400,000 distinct CDR3 sequences, roughly 15% being singletons. These sequences were also reported in another study, on T cells in Graves' hyperthyroidism and ophthalmopathy. That paper states: Clinical symptoms, serum thyroxine and TRAb, thyroid ultrasound and orbital computed tomography together formed the diagnostic basis. The primer set for the first-round RT-PCR of the TCR CDR3 was HTBI. Most expanded thyroid clonotypes above 0.001 also appeared in blood.

This chain connects TRBV11-3 to TRBJ2-3; D ambiguous. The input for sequencing was peripheral blood mononuclear cells (PBMCs), taken at new diagnosis, from a patient treated with antithyroid drugs. This TCR was sampled from a woman between 40 and 50 years old with Graves disease. The CDR3 DNA reads as TGTGCCAGCAGCTTGAACAATGCTAATACGCAGTATTTT. This gives the protein CASSLNNANTQYF.